This T cell receptor (beta chain) was profiled in a study of cytomegalovirus exposure and HLA in healthy donors. The germline V and J ends were trimmed by 5 bases and 5 bases, with 19 bases remaining between them. The CDR3 contains 16 residues. The germline gives CDR1 MNHEY, CDR2 SMNVEV (reference sequence). Findings of the study overall: Some V segments, including TRBV6-2 and TRBV6-3, were excluded as indistinguishable. The likely explanation for a cluster of highly shared sequence variants was sequencing artifact. Cytomegalovirus association was assigned to about 150 TCR beta chains.

PCR used 60 Vbeta primers and 13 Jbeta primers. Produced via immunoSEQ multiplex PCR; TCRdb's table is partial and in-frame only. The sample has 90,000 to 100,000 clones; less than 80% are singletons. Points on this clone: Antigen: not known.

The receptor's source is a man aged 40-50 years in good health and CMV-seronegative. This chain joins TRBV27 and TRBJ1-5; tentative D call: TRBD1 (6 bases). Sequencing input: PBMCs. CDR3 loop: CASSPSQSGGYQPQHF. As DNA, the CDR3 is TGTGCCAGCAGTCCCTCCCAAAGCGGGGGCTATCAGCCCCAGCATTTT.